These 4 T cell receptor beta chains were sequenced from one sample in a study of T cells after yellow fever vaccination. TCRdb reprocessed the 5' RACE reads with MiXCR, giving one entry per CDR3 protein. The repertoire has fewer than 450,000 distinct CDR3 sequences, almost 4% of them found once; the top ten carry roughly 24%. The input for sequencing was PBMCs, taken 5 days after the yellow fever booster vaccination. The receptor set was obtained from a man between 18 and 35 years old who received the YFV17D yellow fever vaccine.

This clonotype was detected only a few times. This chain uses TRBV4-2 with TRBJ2-3, with a tentative D call TRBD2 (5 bases). Germline V gene sequence: CDR1 LGHNA, CDR2 YNFKEQ. The CDR3 covers 18 residues. V gave up 1 base and J gave up 0 bases, with 17 bases separating them. The CDR3 DNA reads as TGTGCCAGCAGCCAAGTAGGTAACCGGGGTCCTAGCACAGATACGCAGTATTTT. Translated, it gives CASSQVGNRGPSTDTQYF.

The gene calls are TRBV7-2 and TRBJ1-2; D remains ambiguous. This CDR3 is 11 amino acids long. Trimming removed 4 bases from V and 13 bases from J, with 13 bases in between. The V gene's germline CDR1 is SGHTA and CDR2 FQGNSA. The DNA for the CDR3 is TGTGCCAGCAGCTCGGGCAAGGAAGGCACCTTC. Translated: CASSSGKEGTF.

This clonotype has more than one count but fewer than ten. The chain uses TRBV10-2 and TRBJ2-7, with D unresolved. V dropped 6 bases and J dropped 0 bases, with 15 bases sitting between them. The CDR3 totals 15 residues. Germline values: CDR1 WSHSY, CDR2 SAAADI. As DNA, the CDR3 is TGCGCCAGCAGGGTTCCGAAAGGGTCCTCCTACGAGCAGTACTTC. This translates into CASRVPKGSSYEQYF.

A few counts support this clonotype. The CDR3 nucleotides are TGTGCCAGTACCCGGGGGGACTACAATGAGCAGTTCTTC. Amino acid sequence: CASTRGDYNEQFF. The V gene is TRBV19, the J gene TRBJ2-1; TRBD2 matches at 7 bases. Germline V gene sequence: CDR1 LNHDA, CDR2 SQIVND (reference sequence). With V trimmed by 7 bases and J by 3 bases, 3 bases remained unmatched. The CDR3 sequence is 13 residues long.